These 30 T cell receptor beta chains were all obtained from the same sample, sequenced in a study of brain T cells in children with intractable seizures. Clones were sequenced by immunoSEQ multiplex PCR, and TCRdb holds only the in-frame ones, with some missing. This table holds over 95,000 clones, under 95% found once. The source material was peripheral blood, sampled at surgery. The receptors shown here come from a boy younger than two with hemimegalencephaly and intractable seizures.

The V and J genes are TRBV19 and TRBJ1-5; maybe TRBD1 (6 bases). CDR1 and CDR2 from the germline V gene are LNHDA and SQIVND (reference sequence). This CDR3 is 14 amino acids long. Trimming left V 7 bases short and J 6 bases short, with 16 bases between. The CDR3 spells CASTLLGGSQPQHF. In nucleotides, the CDR3 is TGTGCCAGTACTCTGTTAGGGGGAAGTCAGCCCCAGCATTTT.

The chain carries TRBV5-1 and TRBJ2-5, with D possibly called TRBD1 or TRBD2 (5 bases each). Germline V lookup: CDR1 SGHRS, CDR2 YFSETQ. V lost 4 bases to trimming and J lost 3 bases, with 22 bases between them. CDR3 size: 17 residues. The CDR3 nucleotides are TGCGCCAGCAGCCGACGTATAGGTGGGACCGCAGAAGAGACCCAGTACTTC. Amino acids: CASSRRIGGTAEETQYF.

The chain links TRBV5-1 to TRBJ2-3; 8 bases line up with TRBD1. The V gene end was trimmed by 1 base and the J gene end by 6 bases; junction bases not matched to a gene: 7. This CDR3 is built from 15 residues. Germline CDR1 reads SGHRS; CDR2 reads YFSETQ. In DNA form, the CDR3 reads TGCGCCAGCAGCTTGACAGGGGGTTTAGGGGATACGCAGTATTTT. This gives the protein CASSLTGGLGDTQYF.

The rearrangement links TRBV5-5 to TRBJ2-3, with 8 bases that match TRBD2. Unmatched junction bases numbered 7, after V lost 1 base and J lost 3 bases. The CDR3 contains 16 residues. Germline V lookup: CDR1 SGHKS, CDR2 YYEKEE (reference sequence). CDR3 DNA: TGTGCCAGCAGCTTGCCCCGGGGCGGGAGGACAGATACGCAGTATTTT. Residues: CASSLPRGGRTDTQYF.

CDR3 in DNA: TGTGCCAGCAGTTTATCGACATACACAGATACGCAGTATTTT. This encodes CASSLSTYTDTQYF. The rearrangement joins TRBV27 to TRBJ2-3, with D uncertain. The CDR3 extends over 14 amino acids. CDR1 MNHEY and CDR2 SMNVEV come from the germline V gene (reference sequence). The V end lost 0 bases, the J end lost 2 bases, and 6 bases lay between the germline ends.

Written as DNA, the CDR3 is TGTGCCACCAGTCTAGCGGGAGTGGCAGATACGCAGTATTTT. Protein sequence: CATSLAGVADTQYF. The V gene is TRBV24-1, the J gene TRBJ2-3; 10 positions agree with TRBD2. V gave up 6 bases and J gave up 4 bases; unmatched junction bases: 3. Looked up from germline, CDR1 is KGHDR and CDR2 is SFDVKD. CDR3 length: 14 amino acids.

The chain carries TRBV4-1 and TRBJ2-7; TRBD2 aligns across 8 bases. V lost 6 bases, J lost 2 bases, and 6 bases stayed unmatched. The CDR3 is 14 amino acids. CDR1 and CDR2 (germline): MGHRA, YSYEKL. CDR3 region: CASRFAGGPYEQYF. The CDR3 region has the DNA TGCGCCAGCAGGTTCGCGGGGGGCCCCTACGAGCAGTACTTC.

The chain combines TRBV2 with TRBJ2-1, with D possibly TRBD2 on 5 matching bases. The CDR3 consists of 12 residues. Trimming cost V 5 bases and J 8 bases, with 10 bases left between them. The germline V gene encodes CDR1 SNHLY and CDR2 FYNNEI. CDR3 bases: TGTGCCAGCAGTTCCGAGGGCGATGAGCAGTTCTTC. This encodes CASSSEGDEQFF.

The V gene is TRBV7-2, the J gene TRBJ2-1; 10 nucleotides agree with TRBD2. The ends lost 5 bases at V and 0 bases at J; junction bases unmatched: 4. The CDR3 length is 16 residues. The germline V gene has CDR1 SGHTA and CDR2 FQGNSA. CDR3 in DNA: TGTGCCAGCAGCCCCTCTAGCGGGAGCTCCTACAATGAGCAGTTCTTC. Protein sequence: CASSPSSGSSYNEQFF.

This clone has just one count. This chain uses TRBV5-1 with TRBJ2-1; TRBD2 matches at 7 bases. V was clipped by 0 bases and J by 6 bases; unmatched bases: 6. Looked up from germline, CDR1 is SGHRS and CDR2 is YFSETQ. The CDR3 spans 15 residues. The CDR3 reads CASSLGLANGNEQFF. The CDR3 DNA follows: TGCGCCAGCAGCTTGGGACTAGCTAATGGCAATGAGCAGTTCTTC.

This clone was counted once. This sequence joins TRBV4-2 and TRBJ2-1; the match to TRBD2 covers 13 bases. The germline gives CDR1 LGHNA, CDR2 YNFKEQ. V shed 4 bases and J 0 bases; nucleotides not matched to a gene: 3. The CDR3 is made up of 17 amino acids. The CDR3: CASSLGLAGVSYNEQFF. In nucleotides, the CDR3 is TGTGCCAGCAGCCTAGGACTAGCGGGGGTCTCCTACAATGAGCAGTTCTTC.

The CDR3 nucleotides are TGTGCCAGCAGCTTGGGGCGCCCCTATGGCTACACCTTC. Translating gives CASSLGRPYGYTF. J is TRBJ1-2 and V is TRBV7-3; D perhaps matches TRBD1 (5 bases). Germline V gives CDR1 SGHTA, CDR2 FQGTGA. The CDR3 totals 13 residues. V gave up 3 bases and J gave up 4 bases, with 9 bases separating them.

V usage is TRBV5-5 and J usage is TRBJ1-1; 9 bases are shared with TRBD1. Germline assignment: CDR1 SGHKS and CDR2 YYEKEE (reference sequence). The ends lost 2 bases at V and 2 bases at J; junction bases unmatched: 13. The CDR3 contains 18 residues. The CDR3 region is CASSLDPGQGSRNTEAFF. The CDR3 DNA reads TGTGCCAGCAGCTTAGACCCGGGACAGGGTTCGCGAAACACTGAAGCTTTCTTT. The variable domain in full, completed from reference TRBV5-5 and TRBJ1-1, reads DAGVTQSPTHLIKTRGQQVTLRCSPISGHKSVSWYQQVLGQGPQFIFQYYEKEERGRGNFPDRFSARQFPNYSSELNVNALLLGDSALYLCASSLDPGQGSRNTEAFFGQGTRLTVV.

CDR3 in amino acids: CASSLLLSGEAFF. The CDR3 nucleotides are TGTGCCAGCAGTTTGCTTCTCTCCGGTGAAGCTTTCTTT. The chain couples TRBV28 to TRBJ1-1; unclear D gene. Trimming stripped 3 bases from V and 7 bases from J, with 12 bases between. Germline CDR1 MDHEN, CDR2 SYDVKM. CDR3 size: 13 residues.

The chain is built from TRBV7-6 and TRBJ2-5, with D perhaps TRBD1 (7 bases). CDR3 length: 14 amino acids. V was cut by 5 bases and J by 6 bases, with 16 bases left in between. Germline CDR1 and CDR2: SGHVS and FNYEAQ. CDR3 sequence: CASSLPTRGQTQYF. CDR3 bases: TGTGCCAGCAGCCTCCCGACTAGGGGGCAGACCCAGTACTTC. Using reference TRBV7-6 and TRBJ2-5 for the parts outside the CDR3, the full variable domain is GAGVSQSPRYKVTKRGQDVALRCDPISGHVSLYWYRQALGQGPEFLTYFNYEAQQDKSGLPNDRFSAERPEGSISTLTIQRTEQRDSAMYRCASSLPTRGQTQYFGPGTRLLVL.

The chain couples TRBV7-9 to TRBJ1-1; TRBD1 matches 8 bases. Losses at the gene ends were 10 bases for V and 5 bases for J; bases not matched to a gene: 6. Germline CDR1 and CDR2: SEHNR and FQNEAQ (reference sequence). The CDR3 sequence is 12 residues long. As DNA, the CDR3 is TGTGCCACCGAGACAGGGGTTACTGAAGCTTTCTTT. Translated: CATETGVTEAFF. Combining the CDR3 with reference TRBV7-9 and TRBJ1-1 gives the whole variable domain DTGVSQNPRHKITKRGQNVTFRCDPISEHNRLYWYRQTLGQGPEFLTYFQNEAQLEKSRLLSDRFSAERPKGSFSTLEIQRTEQGDSAMYLCATETGVTEAFFGQGTRLTVV.

The rearrangement uses TRBV18 and TRBJ2-2; D assignment may be TRBD1 or TRBD2 (5 bases each). Trimming took 1 base from V and 5 from J, leaving 11 bases between them. Germline CDR1 is KGHSH and CDR2 is LQKENI. The CDR3 contains 15 residues. Here the CDR3 reads CASSPLGEGTGELFF. The CDR3, as DNA: TGTGCCAGCTCACCACTGGGTGAGGGGACCGGGGAGCTGTTTTTT.

The chain employs TRBV28 and TRBJ1-6; a weak D match, TRBD1 (5 bases). The V end was cut by 2 bases, the J end by 1 base, with 24 bases between. This CDR3 is 21 amino acids long. The germline gives CDR1 MDHEN, CDR2 SYDVKM. As DNA, the CDR3 is TGTGCCAGCAGTTTAATACAGGCGGTCAGGAGTTCCGGGTCCTATAATTCACCCCTCCACTTT. This translates into CASSLIQAVRSSGSYNSPLHF.

This rearrangement joins TRBV27 to TRBJ1-6; D gene unclear. This CDR3 has 14 amino acids. Germline lookup yields CDR1 MNHEY and CDR2 SMNVEV (reference sequence). The V end was cut by 2 bases, the J end by 10 bases, with 12 bases between. The CDR3 loop is CASSLRARQSPLHF. The CDR3 DNA is TGTGCCAGCAGTTTACGAGCGCGCCAATCACCCCTCCACTTT.

The rearrangement uses TRBV20-1 and TRBJ2-7, with D unresolved. CDR3 length equals 11 residues. Germline CDR1 and CDR2: DFQATT and SNEGSKA (reference sequence). The germline V and J ends were trimmed by 7 bases and 2 bases, with 9 bases remaining between them. In DNA, the CDR3 is TGCAGTGTCGCCGAGACCTACGAGCAGTACTTC. Translation gives CSVAETYEQYF.

With regard to this clone: The sample carries other DNA sequences with the same CDR3. The J gene is TRBJ2-7, the V gene TRBV5-1, with 13 nucleotides matching TRBD2. Per the germline V gene, CDR1 is SGHRS and CDR2 is YFSETQ. Losses at the gene ends were 4 bases for V and 3 bases for J; bases not matched to a gene: 4. CDR3 length equals 15 residues. The CDR3 spells CASSPGLAGVYEQYF. Written as DNA, the CDR3 is TGCGCCAGCAGCCCCGGACTAGCGGGAGTCTACGAGCAGTACTTC.

This clone was counted a few times. The chain joins TRBV18 to TRBJ2-7; either TRBD1 or TRBD2 may supply D (5 bases each). Germline-derived CDR1 and CDR2 are KGHSH and LQKENI. The germline V and J ends were trimmed by 3 bases and 0 bases, with 12 bases remaining between them. The CDR3 consists of 15 residues. This CDR3 reads CASSPGTSYSYEQYF. CDR3 nucleotide sequence: TGTGCCAGCTCACCTGGGACCTCGTACTCCTACGAGCAGTACTTC.

The V and J genes are TRBV6-2 or TRBV6-3 and TRBJ2-1, with a possible D match to TRBD2 (6 bases). V shed 6 bases and J shed 8 bases, with 14 bases lying between them. CDR1 is MNHEY, CDR2 SVGEGT, per germline. This CDR3 spans 13 amino acids. The CDR3 region is CASSPSRGYEQFF. The CDR3 DNA is TGTGCCAGCAGCCCCTCCCGGGGGTATGAGCAGTTCTTC.

This rearrangement joins TRBV5-1 to TRBJ2-7, with 7 bases aligning to TRBD1. V trimming: 5 bases; J trimming: 0 bases; junction bases outside the gene matches: 2. Germline CDR1 SGHRS, CDR2 YFSETQ. The CDR3 spans 13 residues. CDR3 protein: CASRDRSSYEQYF. The CDR3 nucleotides read TGCGCCAGCAGGGACAGGAGCTCCTACGAGCAGTACTTC.

The rearrangement links TRBV4-1 to TRBJ2-5; either TRBD1 or TRBD2 may fit D (6 bases each). In germline, CDR1 is MGHRA, CDR2 YSYEKL. The V end lost 3 bases, the J end lost 4 bases, and 18 bases lay between the germline ends. The CDR3 spans 16 residues. The CDR3 reads CASSQEGGRARETQYF. In nucleotides, the CDR3 is TGCGCCAGCAGCCAGGAGGGGGGAAGGGCTCGAGAGACCCAGTACTTC.

V and J are TRBV11-3 and TRBJ1-2; possible D gene TRBD1, 6 bases. The CDR3 totals 15 residues. Germline loops: CDR1 SGHNT, CDR2 YENEEA. Trimming cost V 1 base and J 4 bases, with 13 bases left between them. The CDR3 DNA is TGTGCCAGCAGCTTAGCTGGGGGGGCTAGCTATGGCTACACCTTC. The encoded protein is CASSLAGGASYGYTF.

The J gene is TRBJ2-2, the V gene TRBV11-2, with D perhaps being TRBD1 or TRBD2 (5 bases each). CDR1 and CDR2 (germline): SGHAT, FQNNGV. V dropped 2 bases and J dropped 6 bases, with 13 bases sitting between them. This CDR3 comprises 15 residues. CDR3 nucleotide sequence: TGTGCCAGCAGCTTAAGGCTCCAGGGAGCCGGGGAGCTGTTTTTT. This sequence encodes CASSLRLQGAGELFF.

The chain is built from TRBV6-6 and TRBJ2-7, with 12 bases identical to TRBD2. Germline-derived CDR1 and CDR2 are MNHNY and SVGAGI (reference sequence). The CDR3 runs to 16 residues. After removal of 1 base from V and 3 bases from J, the junction contained 4 bases not matched to a gene. The CDR3 bases are TGTGCCAGCAGTTACTTACCACTAGCGGGAGGCTACGAGCAGTACTTC. Residues: CASSYLPLAGGYEQYF.

This rearrangement joins TRBV9 to TRBJ2-3; D gene uncertain. Trimming cost V 0 bases and J 5 bases, with 10 bases left between them. CDR3 size: 14 residues. CDR1 and CDR2 (germline): SGDLS, YYNGEE. In DNA form, the CDR3 reads TGTGCCAGCAGCGTAGCTAGTTCGGGAGATACGCAGTATTTT. It is translated as CASSVASSGDTQYF.

This rearrangement joins TRBV18 to TRBJ2-5; no definite D call. Germline V gives CDR1 KGHSH, CDR2 LQKENI. The germline V and J ends were trimmed by 1 base and 2 bases, with 2 bases remaining between them. The CDR3 has 12 amino acids. CDR3 residues: CASSPRQETQYF. The CDR3 DNA sequence: TGTGCCAGCTCACCACGGCAAGAGACCCAGTACTTC.